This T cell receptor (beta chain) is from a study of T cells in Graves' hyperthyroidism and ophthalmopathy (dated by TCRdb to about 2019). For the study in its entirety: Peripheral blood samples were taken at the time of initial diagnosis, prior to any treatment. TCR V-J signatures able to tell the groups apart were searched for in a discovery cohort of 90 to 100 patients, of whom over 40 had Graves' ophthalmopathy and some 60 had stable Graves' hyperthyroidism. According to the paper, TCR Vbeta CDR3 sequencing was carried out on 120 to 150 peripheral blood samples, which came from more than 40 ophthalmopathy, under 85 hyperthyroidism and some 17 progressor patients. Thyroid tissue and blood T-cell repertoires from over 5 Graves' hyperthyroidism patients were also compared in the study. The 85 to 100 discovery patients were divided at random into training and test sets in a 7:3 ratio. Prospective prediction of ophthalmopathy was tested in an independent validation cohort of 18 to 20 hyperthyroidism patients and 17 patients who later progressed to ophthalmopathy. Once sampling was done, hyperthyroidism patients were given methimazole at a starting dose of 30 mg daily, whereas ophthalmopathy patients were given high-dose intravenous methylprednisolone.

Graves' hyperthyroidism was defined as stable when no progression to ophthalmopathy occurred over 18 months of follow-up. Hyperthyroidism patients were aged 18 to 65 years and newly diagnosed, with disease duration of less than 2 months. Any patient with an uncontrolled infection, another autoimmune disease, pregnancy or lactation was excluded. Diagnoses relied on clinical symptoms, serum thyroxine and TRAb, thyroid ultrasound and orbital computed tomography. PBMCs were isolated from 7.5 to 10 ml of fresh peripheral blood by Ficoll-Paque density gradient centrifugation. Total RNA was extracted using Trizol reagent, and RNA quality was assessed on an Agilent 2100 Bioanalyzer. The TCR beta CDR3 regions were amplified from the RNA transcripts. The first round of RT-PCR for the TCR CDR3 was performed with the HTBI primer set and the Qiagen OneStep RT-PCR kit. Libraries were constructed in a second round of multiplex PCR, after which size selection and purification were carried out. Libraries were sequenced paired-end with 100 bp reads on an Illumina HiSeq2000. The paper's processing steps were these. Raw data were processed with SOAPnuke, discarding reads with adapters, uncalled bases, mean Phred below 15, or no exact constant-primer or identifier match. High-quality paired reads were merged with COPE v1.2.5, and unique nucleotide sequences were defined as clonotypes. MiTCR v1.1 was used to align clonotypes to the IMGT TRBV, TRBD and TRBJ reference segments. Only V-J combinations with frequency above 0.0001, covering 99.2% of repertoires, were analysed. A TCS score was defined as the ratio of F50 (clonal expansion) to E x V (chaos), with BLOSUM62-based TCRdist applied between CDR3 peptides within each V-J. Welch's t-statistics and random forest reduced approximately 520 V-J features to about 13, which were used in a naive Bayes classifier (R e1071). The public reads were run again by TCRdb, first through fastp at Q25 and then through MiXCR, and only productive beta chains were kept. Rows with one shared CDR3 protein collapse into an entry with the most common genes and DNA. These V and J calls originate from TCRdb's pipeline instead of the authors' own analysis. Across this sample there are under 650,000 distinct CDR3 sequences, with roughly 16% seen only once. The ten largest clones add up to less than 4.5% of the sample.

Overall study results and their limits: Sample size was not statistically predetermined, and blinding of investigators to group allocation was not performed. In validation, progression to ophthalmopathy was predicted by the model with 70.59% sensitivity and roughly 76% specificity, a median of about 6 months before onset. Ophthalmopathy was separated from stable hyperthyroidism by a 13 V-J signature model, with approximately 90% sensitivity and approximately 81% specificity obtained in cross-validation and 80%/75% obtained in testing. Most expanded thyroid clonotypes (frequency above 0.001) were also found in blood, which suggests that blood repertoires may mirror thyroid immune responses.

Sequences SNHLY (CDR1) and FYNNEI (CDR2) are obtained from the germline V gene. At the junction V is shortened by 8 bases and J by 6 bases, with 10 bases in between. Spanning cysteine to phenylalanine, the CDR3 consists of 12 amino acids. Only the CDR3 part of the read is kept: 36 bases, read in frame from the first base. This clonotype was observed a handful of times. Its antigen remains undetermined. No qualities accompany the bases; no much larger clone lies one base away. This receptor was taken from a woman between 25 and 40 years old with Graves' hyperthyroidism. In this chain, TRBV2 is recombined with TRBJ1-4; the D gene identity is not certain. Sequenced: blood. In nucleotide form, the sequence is TGTGCCAGCGCACCTAGCGATGAAAAACTGTTTTTT. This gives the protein CASAPSDEKLFF.